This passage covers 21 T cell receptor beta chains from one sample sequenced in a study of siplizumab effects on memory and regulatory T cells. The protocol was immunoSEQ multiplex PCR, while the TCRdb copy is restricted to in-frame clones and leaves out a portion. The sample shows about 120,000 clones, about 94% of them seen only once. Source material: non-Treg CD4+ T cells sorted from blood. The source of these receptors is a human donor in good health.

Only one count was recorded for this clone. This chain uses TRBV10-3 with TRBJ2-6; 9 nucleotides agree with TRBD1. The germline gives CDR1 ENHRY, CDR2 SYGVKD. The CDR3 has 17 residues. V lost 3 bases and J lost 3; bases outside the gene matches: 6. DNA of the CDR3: TGTGCCATCAGTGACCCACAGGGGGCTTATGGGGCCAACGTCCTGACTTTC. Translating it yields CAISDPQGAYGANVLTF.

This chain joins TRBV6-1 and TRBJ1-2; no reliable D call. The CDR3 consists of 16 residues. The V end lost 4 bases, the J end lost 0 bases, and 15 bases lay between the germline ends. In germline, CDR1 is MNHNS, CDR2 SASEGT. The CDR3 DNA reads TGTGCCAGCAGTGGTGGTGGCAGGCCTGCTAACTATGGCTACACCTTC. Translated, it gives CASSGGGRPANYGYTF.

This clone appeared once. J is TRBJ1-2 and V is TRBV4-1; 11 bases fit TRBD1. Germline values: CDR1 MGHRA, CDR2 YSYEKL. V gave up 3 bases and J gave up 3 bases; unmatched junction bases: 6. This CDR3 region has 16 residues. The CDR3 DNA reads TGCGCCAGCAGCCACGGACAGGGGGCATTAGACTATGGCTACACCTTC. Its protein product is CASSHGQGALDYGYTF.

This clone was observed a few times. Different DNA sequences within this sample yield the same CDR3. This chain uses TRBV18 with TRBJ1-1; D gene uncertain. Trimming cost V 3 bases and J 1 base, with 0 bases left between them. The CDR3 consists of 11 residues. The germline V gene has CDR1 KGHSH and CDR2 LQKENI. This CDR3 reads CASSPNTEAFF. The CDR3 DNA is TGTGCCAGCTCACCGAACACTGAAGCTTTCTTT.

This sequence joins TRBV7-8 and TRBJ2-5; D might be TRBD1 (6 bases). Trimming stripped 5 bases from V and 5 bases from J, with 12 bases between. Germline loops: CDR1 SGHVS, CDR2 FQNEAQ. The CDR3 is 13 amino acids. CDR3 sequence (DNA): TGTGCCAGCAGCGCATCAGGGGTTGAGACCCAGTACTTC. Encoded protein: CASSASGVETQYF.

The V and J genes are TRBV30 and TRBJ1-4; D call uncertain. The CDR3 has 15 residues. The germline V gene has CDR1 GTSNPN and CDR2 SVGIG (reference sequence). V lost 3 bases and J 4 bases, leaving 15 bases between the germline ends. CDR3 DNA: TGTGCCTGGAGGCAAGGGCCCTCCGGTAATGAAAAACTGTTTTTT. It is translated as CAWRQGPSGNEKLFF.

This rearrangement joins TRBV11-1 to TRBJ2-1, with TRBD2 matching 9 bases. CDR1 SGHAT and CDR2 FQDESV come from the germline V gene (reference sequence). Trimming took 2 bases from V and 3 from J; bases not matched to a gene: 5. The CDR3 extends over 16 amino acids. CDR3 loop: CASSLSGGIVYNEQFF. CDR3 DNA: TGTGCCAGCAGCTTAAGCGGGGGGATCGTCTACAATGAGCAGTTCTTC.

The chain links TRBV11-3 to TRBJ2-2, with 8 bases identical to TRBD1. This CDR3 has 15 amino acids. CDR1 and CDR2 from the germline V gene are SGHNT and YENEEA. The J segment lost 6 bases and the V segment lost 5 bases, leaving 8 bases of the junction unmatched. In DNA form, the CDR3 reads TGTGCCAGCAGCCAAGGACAGGGACGCGCCGGGGAGCTGTTTTTT. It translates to CASSQGQGRAGELFF.

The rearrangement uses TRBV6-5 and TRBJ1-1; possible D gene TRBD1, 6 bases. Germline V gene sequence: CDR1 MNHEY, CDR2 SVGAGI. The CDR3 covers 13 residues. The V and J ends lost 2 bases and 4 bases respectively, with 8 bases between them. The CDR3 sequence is CASSYGRGTEAFF. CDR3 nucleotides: TGTGCCAGCAGTTACGGCAGGGGCACTGAAGCTTTCTTT.

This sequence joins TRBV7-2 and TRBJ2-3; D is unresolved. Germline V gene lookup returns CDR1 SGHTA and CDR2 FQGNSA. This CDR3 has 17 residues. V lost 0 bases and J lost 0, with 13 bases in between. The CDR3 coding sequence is TGTGCCAGCAGCTTAGCGGCGGATTTTACTAGCACAGATACGCAGTATTTT. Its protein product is CASSLAADFTSTDTQYF.

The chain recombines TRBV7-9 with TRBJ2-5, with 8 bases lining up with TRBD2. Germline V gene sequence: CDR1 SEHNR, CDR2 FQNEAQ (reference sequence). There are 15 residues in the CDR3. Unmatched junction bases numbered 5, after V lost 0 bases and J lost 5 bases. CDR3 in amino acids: CASSLAERGKETQYF. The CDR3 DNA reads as TGTGCCAGCAGCTTAGCGGAGCGGGGGAAGGAGACCCAGTACTTC.

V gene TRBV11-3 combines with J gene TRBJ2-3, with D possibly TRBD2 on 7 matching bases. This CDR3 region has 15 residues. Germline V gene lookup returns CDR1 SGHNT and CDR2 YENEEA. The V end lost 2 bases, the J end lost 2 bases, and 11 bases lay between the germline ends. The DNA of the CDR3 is TGTGCCAGCAGCTTAAGGGGGAGGGCCACAGATACGCAGTATTTT. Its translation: CASSLRGRATDTQYF.

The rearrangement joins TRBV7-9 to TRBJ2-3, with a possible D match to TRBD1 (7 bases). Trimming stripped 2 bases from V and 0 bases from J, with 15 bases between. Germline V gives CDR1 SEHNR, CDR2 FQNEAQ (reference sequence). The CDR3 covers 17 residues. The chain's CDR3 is CASSLLTTGTSTDTQYF. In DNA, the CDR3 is TGTGCCAGCAGCTTACTAACGACAGGGACTAGCACAGATACGCAGTATTTT.

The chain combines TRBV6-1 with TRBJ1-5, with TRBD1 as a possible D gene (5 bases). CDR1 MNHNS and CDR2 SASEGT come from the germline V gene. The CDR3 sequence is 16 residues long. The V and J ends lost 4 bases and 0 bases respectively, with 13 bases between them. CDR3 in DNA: TGTGCCAGCAGTGGGTCGGGGGGGTATAGCAATCAGCCCCAGCATTTT. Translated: CASSGSGGYSNQPQHF.

The CDR3 DNA is TGTGCCAGCAGCTTGGGGACTGCTCTGAACACCGGGGAGCTGTTTTTT. It translates to CASSLGTALNTGELFF. The gene calls are TRBV5-4 and TRBJ2-2; a weak D match, TRBD2 (5 bases). The CDR3 is 16 amino acids. V lost 0 bases and J lost 1, with 10 bases in between. Germline CDR1 SGHNT, CDR2 YYREEE (reference sequence).

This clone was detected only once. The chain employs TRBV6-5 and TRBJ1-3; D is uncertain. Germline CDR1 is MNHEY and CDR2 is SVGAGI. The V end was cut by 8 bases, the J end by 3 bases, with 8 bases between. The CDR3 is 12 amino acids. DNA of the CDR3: TGTGCCAGCGCTCAGATTGGAAACACCATATATTTT. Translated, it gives CASAQIGNTIYF.

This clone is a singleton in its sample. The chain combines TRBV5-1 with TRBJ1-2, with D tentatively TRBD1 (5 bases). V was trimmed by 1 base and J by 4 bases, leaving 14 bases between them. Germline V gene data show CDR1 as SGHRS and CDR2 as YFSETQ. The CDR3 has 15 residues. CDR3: CASSLFTGEPYGYTF. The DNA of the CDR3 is TGCGCCAGCAGCTTGTTTACAGGCGAGCCCTATGGCTACACCTTC.

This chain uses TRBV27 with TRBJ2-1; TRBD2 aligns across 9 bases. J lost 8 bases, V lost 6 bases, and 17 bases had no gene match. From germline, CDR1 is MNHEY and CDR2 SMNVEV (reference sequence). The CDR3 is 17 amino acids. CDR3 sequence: CASSQRGPAGGRYEQFF. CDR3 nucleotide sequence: TGTGCCAGCAGCCAAAGGGGGCCTGCGGGAGGGCGGTATGAGCAGTTCTTC.

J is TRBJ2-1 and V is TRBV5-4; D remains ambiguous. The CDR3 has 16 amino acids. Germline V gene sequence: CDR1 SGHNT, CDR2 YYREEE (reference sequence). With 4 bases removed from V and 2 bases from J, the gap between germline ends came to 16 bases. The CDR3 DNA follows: TGTGCCAGCAGCCATGGAAGAAGTAACACCTACAATGAGCAGTTCTTC. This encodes CASSHGRSNTYNEQFF.

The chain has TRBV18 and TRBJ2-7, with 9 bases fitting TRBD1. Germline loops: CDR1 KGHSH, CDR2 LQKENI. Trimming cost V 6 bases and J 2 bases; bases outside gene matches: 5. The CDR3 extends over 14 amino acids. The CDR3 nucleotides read TGTGCCAGCTCTGACGGGACAGGGACCTACGAGCAGTACTTC. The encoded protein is CASSDGTGTYEQYF.

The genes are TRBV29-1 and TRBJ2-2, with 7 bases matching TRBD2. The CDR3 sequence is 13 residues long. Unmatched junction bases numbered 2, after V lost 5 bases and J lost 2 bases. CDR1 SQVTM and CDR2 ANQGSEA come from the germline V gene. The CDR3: CSVTTSNTGELFF. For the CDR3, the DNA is TGCAGCGTTACGACTAGCAACACCGGGGAGCTGTTTTTT.